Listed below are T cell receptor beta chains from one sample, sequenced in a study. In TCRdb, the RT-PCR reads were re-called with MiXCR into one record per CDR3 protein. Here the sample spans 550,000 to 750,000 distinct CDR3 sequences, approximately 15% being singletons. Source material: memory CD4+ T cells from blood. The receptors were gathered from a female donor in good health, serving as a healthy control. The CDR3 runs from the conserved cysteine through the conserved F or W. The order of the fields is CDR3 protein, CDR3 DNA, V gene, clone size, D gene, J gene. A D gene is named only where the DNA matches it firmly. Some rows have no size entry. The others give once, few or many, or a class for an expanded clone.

cdr3_aa: CASSLVMGTYEQYF
cdr3_nt: TGTGCCAGCAGCTTAGTAATGGGTACCTACGAGCAGTACTTC
v_call: TRBV7-2
clone_size: many
d_call: NA
j_call: TRBJ2-7

cdr3_aa: CASSPEGDTDTQYF
cdr3_nt: TGCGCCAGCTCCCCGGAGGGCGACACAGATACGCAGTATTTT
v_call: TRBV5-1
clone_size: many
d_call: NA
j_call: TRBJ2-3

cdr3_aa: CASSQGKSLAGDHYEQYF
cdr3_nt: TGTGCCAGCAGCCAGGGAAAATCCCTAGCGGGAGATCACTACGAGCAGTACTTC
v_call: TRBV3-1
clone_size: few
d_call: TRBD2
j_call: TRBJ2-7

cdr3_aa: CSARGRTGYNSPLHF
cdr3_nt: TGCAGTGCTAGAGGACGGACAGGCTATAATTCACCCCTCCACTTT
v_call: TRBV20-1
clone_size: few
d_call: TRBD1
j_call: TRBJ1-6

cdr3_aa: CASSLSSGSDEQFF
cdr3_nt: TGCGCCAGCAGCTTGAGTAGCGGGAGTGATGAGCAGTTCTTC
v_call: TRBV5-1
clone_size: few
d_call: TRBD2
j_call: TRBJ2-1

cdr3_aa: CASSLGGRGYYNEQFF
cdr3_nt: TGTGCCAGCAGCTTAGGGGGGAGGGGATACTACAATGAGCAGTTCTTC
v_call: TRBV11-2
clone_size: few
d_call: TRBD2
j_call: TRBJ2-1

cdr3_aa: CASSEEVVSRQGTSGLYIQYF
cdr3_nt: TGTGCCAGCAGTGAAGAGGTCGTTTCTAGACAGGGGACTAGCGGGCTATACATTCAGTACTTC
v_call: TRBV2
clone_size: NA
d_call: TRBD2
j_call: TRBJ2-4

cdr3_aa: CASSEADYQPQHF
cdr3_nt: TGTGCCAGCAGTGAGGCAGATTATCAGCCCCAGCATTTT
v_call: TRBV2
clone_size: NA
d_call: NA
j_call: TRBJ1-5

cdr3_aa: CASSLLLAARNTGELFF
cdr3_nt: TGTGCCAGCAGCTTGCTGCTAGCGGCAAGGAACACCGGGGAGCTGTTTTTT
v_call: TRBV14
clone_size: few
d_call: TRBD2
j_call: TRBJ2-2

cdr3_aa: CSTSPSASYYNEQFF
cdr3_nt: TGCAGTACCAGCCCGTCGGCGTCATACTACAATGAGCAGTTCTTC
v_call: TRBV20-1
clone_size: NA
d_call: NA
j_call: TRBJ2-1

cdr3_aa: CASSVGPEGQPQHF
cdr3_nt: TGTGCCAGCAGCGTAGGCCCGGAGGGTCAGCCCCAGCATTTT
v_call: TRBV9
clone_size: NA
d_call: NA
j_call: TRBJ1-5

cdr3_aa: CASSSAGRQRNEQFF
cdr3_nt: TGTGCCAGCAGTTCAGCGGGACGACAAAGGAACGAGCAGTTCTTC
v_call: TRBV12-3/TRBV12-4
clone_size: NA
d_call: TRBD2
j_call: TRBJ2-1

cdr3_aa: CASSDGGGSENSPLHF
cdr3_nt: TGTGCCAGCAGTGACGGGGGGGGAAGTGAGAATTCACCCCTCCACTTT
v_call: TRBV6-1
clone_size: few
d_call: NA
j_call: TRBJ1-6

cdr3_aa: CASSPLEGEEGRYEQYF
cdr3_nt: TGTGCCAGCAGCCCACTAGAGGGGGAGGAAGGAAGGTACGAGCAGTACTTC
v_call: TRBV7-6
clone_size: few
d_call: NA
j_call: TRBJ2-7

cdr3_aa: CASSYSRGETQHF
cdr3_nt: TGTGCCAGCAGTTACTCGAGGGGCGAGACCCAGCACTTC
v_call: TRBV6-6
clone_size: once
d_call: NA
j_call: TRBJ2-5

cdr3_aa: CASKGQSNTEAFF
cdr3_nt: TGTGCCAGTAAGGGACAGTCGAACACTGAAGCTTTCTTT
v_call: TRBV19
clone_size: NA
d_call: TRBD1
j_call: TRBJ1-1

cdr3_aa: CASSATDVRGYEQNF
cdr3_nt: TGTGCCAGCAGCGCCACGGACGTGAGGGGCTACGAGCAGAACTTC
v_call: TRBV6-1
clone_size: NA
d_call: NA
j_call: TRBJ2-7

cdr3_aa: CASRGTNLGVGAFF
cdr3_nt: TGTGCCAGCAGAGGGACAAACCTCGGGGTTGGAGCTTTCTTT
v_call: TRBV3-1
clone_size: few
d_call: NA
j_call: TRBJ1-1

cdr3_aa: CAISDLYGYTF
cdr3_nt: TGTGCCATCAGTGATCTCTATGGCTACACCTTC
v_call: TRBV10-3
clone_size: few
d_call: NA
j_call: TRBJ1-2

cdr3_aa: CATGDSNQPQHF
cdr3_nt: TGTGCCACCGGGGATAGCAATCAGCCCCAGCATTTT
v_call: TRBV24-1
clone_size: NA
d_call: NA
j_call: TRBJ1-5

cdr3_aa: CASSLAWANEQFF
cdr3_nt: TGTGCCAGCAGCTTAGCATGGGCCAATGAGCAGTTCTTC
v_call: TRBV7-2
clone_size: NA
d_call: NA
j_call: TRBJ2-1

cdr3_aa: CASRSGQGLGEQYF
cdr3_nt: TGTGCCAGCAGATCGGGACAGGGCCTGGGGGAGCAGTACTTC
v_call: TRBV7-2
clone_size: few
d_call: TRBD1
j_call: TRBJ2-7

cdr3_aa: CASSQDKTVTGNTIYF
cdr3_nt: TGTGCCAGCAGCCAAGATAAGACAGTTACTGGAAACACCATATATTTT
v_call: TRBV4-2
clone_size: NA
d_call: NA
j_call: TRBJ1-3

cdr3_aa: CASSQRVSYEQYF
cdr3_nt: TGCGCCAGCAGCCAACGGGTATCCTACGAGCAGTACTTC
v_call: TRBV4-3
clone_size: many
d_call: NA
j_call: TRBJ2-7

cdr3_aa: CASTFDSPALKQFF
cdr3_nt: TGTGCCAGCACTTTCGACTCTCCAGCGCTAAAGCAGTTCTTC
v_call: TRBV5-5
clone_size: few
d_call: NA
j_call: TRBJ2-1

cdr3_aa: CASRPTGGELFF
cdr3_nt: TGTGCCAGCAGGCCGACGGGCGGGGAGCTGTTTTTT
v_call: TRBV2
clone_size: few
d_call: NA
j_call: TRBJ2-2

cdr3_aa: CSASPGVSQYF
cdr3_nt: TGCAGTGCTAGTCCTGGAGTATCGCAGTATTTT
v_call: TRBV20-1
clone_size: NA
d_call: NA
j_call: TRBJ2-3

cdr3_aa: CASSSLGGSPVADTQYF
cdr3_nt: TGTGCCAGCAGCTCCCTGGGGGGGAGCCCGGTCGCAGATACGCAGTATTTT
v_call: TRBV27
clone_size: many
d_call: TRBD2
j_call: TRBJ2-3

cdr3_aa: CASSLVVPGLNEQFF
cdr3_nt: TGTGCCAGCAGTTTGGTTGTCCCGGGTTTAAATGAGCAGTTCTTC
v_call: TRBV12-3/TRBV12-4
clone_size: few
d_call: NA
j_call: TRBJ2-1

cdr3_aa: CASKTGGQGWNQPQHF
cdr3_nt: TGTGCCAGCAAAACCGGGGGGCAGGGTTGGAATCAGCCCCAGCATTTT
v_call: TRBV6-4
clone_size: few
d_call: NA
j_call: TRBJ1-5

cdr3_aa: CASSYSRGIGYGYTF
cdr3_nt: TGTGCCAGCAGTTACTCGAGAGGGATAGGCTATGGCTACACCTTC
v_call: TRBV6-5
clone_size: many
d_call: NA
j_call: TRBJ1-2

cdr3_aa: CSARDRGSSYEQYF
cdr3_nt: TGCAGTGCCCGGGACAGGGGAAGCTCCTACGAGCAGTACTTC
v_call: TRBV20-1
clone_size: many
d_call: TRBD1
j_call: TRBJ2-7

cdr3_aa: CSATEGTEPQHF
cdr3_nt: TGCAGTGCTACCGAAGGGACGGAGCCCCAGCATTTT
v_call: TRBV20-1
clone_size: once
d_call: NA
j_call: TRBJ1-5

cdr3_aa: CSVDGLDEQYF
cdr3_nt: TGCAGCGTTGATGGGCTAGACGAGCAGTACTTC
v_call: TRBV29-1
clone_size: many
d_call: NA
j_call: TRBJ2-7

cdr3_aa: CASSHDGLVVDEQFF
cdr3_nt: TGTGCCAGCAGCCACGACGGACTAGTGGTCGATGAGCAGTTCTTC
v_call: TRBV6-5
clone_size: few
d_call: TRBD2
j_call: TRBJ2-1

cdr3_aa: CSASRGGDEKLFF
cdr3_nt: TGCAGCGCGTCACGGGGGGGGGATGAAAAACTGTTTTTT
v_call: TRBV29-1
clone_size: few
d_call: NA
j_call: TRBJ1-4

cdr3_aa: CASSPPSPTEAFF
cdr3_nt: TGTGCCAGCAGCCCACCCTCCCCCACTGAAGCTTTCTTT
v_call: TRBV6-6
clone_size: NA
d_call: NA
j_call: TRBJ1-1

cdr3_aa: CASSLDGTGPYEQYF
cdr3_nt: TGTGCCAGCAGCTTAGATGGGACAGGACCCTACGAGCAGTACTTC
v_call: TRBV7-2
clone_size: NA
d_call: TRBD1
j_call: TRBJ2-7

cdr3_aa: CASSSMTGDNTEAFF
cdr3_nt: TGTGCCAGCAGCTCGATGACAGGGGATAACACTGAAGCTTTCTTT
v_call: TRBV7-6
clone_size: NA
d_call: TRBD1
j_call: TRBJ1-1

cdr3_aa: CASSLGLNRVGDEQYF
cdr3_nt: TGCGCCAGCAGCTTGGGGCTAAACAGGGTTGGCGACGAGCAGTACTTC
v_call: TRBV5-1
clone_size: NA
d_call: NA
j_call: TRBJ2-7

cdr3_aa: CATSERNRGPSTDTQYF
cdr3_nt: TGTGCCACCAGTGAGCGAAACAGGGGCCCTAGCACAGATACGCAGTATTTT
v_call: TRBV24-1
clone_size: few
d_call: TRBD1
j_call: TRBJ2-3

cdr3_aa: CASSPPSGSGETQYF
cdr3_nt: TGTGCCAGCTCACCACCCAGCGGGAGTGGTGAGACCCAGTACTTC
v_call: TRBV18
clone_size: NA
d_call: TRBD2
j_call: TRBJ2-5

cdr3_aa: CASSQVSGNGETQYF
cdr3_nt: TGTGCCAGCAGCCAAGTGTCCGGGAATGGAGAGACCCAGTACTTC
v_call: TRBV4-2
clone_size: NA
d_call: NA
j_call: TRBJ2-5

cdr3_aa: CATARPGTEAFF
cdr3_nt: TGTGCCACCGCCAGGCCGGGCACTGAAGCTTTCTTT
v_call: TRBV15
clone_size: NA
d_call: NA
j_call: TRBJ1-1

cdr3_aa: CASSQLPGRGAYEQYF
cdr3_nt: TGTGCCAGCAGCCAATTGCCCGGCCGGGGAGCCTACGAGCAGTACTTC
v_call: TRBV16
clone_size: NA
d_call: NA
j_call: TRBJ2-7

cdr3_aa: CASSGTFNVGTDTQYF
cdr3_nt: TGTGCCAGCAGCGGGACGTTCAACGTAGGCACAGATACGCAGTATTTT
v_call: TRBV7-9
clone_size: NA
d_call: NA
j_call: TRBJ2-3

cdr3_aa: CASSFGETVNEQFF
cdr3_nt: TGTGCCAGCAGCTTCGGGGAGACAGTCAATGAGCAGTTCTTC
v_call: TRBV7-9
clone_size: few
d_call: NA
j_call: TRBJ2-1

cdr3_aa: CASSILGVAGAGELFF
cdr3_nt: TGTGCCAGCAGCATCTTGGGGGTAGCGGGAGCCGGGGAGCTGTTTTTT
v_call: TRBV7-3
clone_size: NA
d_call: TRBD2
j_call: TRBJ2-2

cdr3_aa: CASSQDTASAETQYF
cdr3_nt: TGTGCCAGCAGCCAGGATACGGCTAGCGCAGAGACCCAGTACTTC
v_call: TRBV4-2
clone_size: many
d_call: NA
j_call: TRBJ2-5

cdr3_aa: CSGGQVLTGELFF
cdr3_nt: TGCAGCGGGGGACAGGTTCTCACCGGGGAGCTGTTTTTT
v_call: TRBV29-1
clone_size: NA
d_call: TRBD1
j_call: TRBJ2-2

cdr3_aa: CASSQAGTGDYEQYF
cdr3_nt: TGCGCCAGCAGCCAAGCCGGGACAGGGGACTACGAGCAGTACTTC
v_call: TRBV4-3
clone_size: NA
d_call: TRBD1
j_call: TRBJ2-7

cdr3_aa: CASKKDATNEKLFF
cdr3_nt: TGTGCCAGCAAAAAAGATGCAACTAATGAAAAACTGTTTTTT
v_call: TRBV12-3/TRBV12-4
clone_size: few
d_call: NA
j_call: TRBJ1-4

cdr3_aa: CSARVYNTEAFF
cdr3_nt: TGCAGTGCTAGGGTTTATAACACTGAAGCTTTCTTT
v_call: TRBV20-1
clone_size: many
d_call: NA
j_call: TRBJ1-1

cdr3_aa: CAISEKDWETQYF
cdr3_nt: TGTGCCATCAGTGAGAAAGATTGGGAGACCCAGTACTTC
v_call: TRBV10-3
clone_size: NA
d_call: NA
j_call: TRBJ2-5

cdr3_aa: CASSELSSGAPYEQYF
cdr3_nt: TGTGCCAGCAGTGAATTGAGTAGCGGAGCCCCCTACGAGCAGTACTTC
v_call: TRBV25-1
clone_size: few
d_call: NA
j_call: TRBJ2-7

cdr3_aa: CSARGARGDSPLHF
cdr3_nt: TGCAGTGCTAGAGGGGCCAGGGGGGATTCACCCCTCCACTTT
v_call: TRBV20-1
clone_size: few
d_call: TRBD1
j_call: TRBJ1-6

cdr3_aa: CASRRQGGGVDNEQFF
cdr3_nt: TGTGCCAGCAGGCGTCAGGGGGGGGGGGTTGACAATGAGCAGTTCTTC
v_call: TRBV12-3/TRBV12-4
clone_size: many
d_call: NA
j_call: TRBJ2-1

cdr3_aa: CSVEGQRRGLNYNEQFF
cdr3_nt: TGCAGCGTTGAAGGTCAGAGGAGGGGGCTAAACTACAATGAGCAGTTCTTC
v_call: TRBV29-1
clone_size: NA
d_call: NA
j_call: TRBJ2-1

cdr3_aa: CASSPPLGGYTF
cdr3_nt: TGTGCCAGCAGTCCCCCCCTAGGGGGCTACACCTTC
v_call: TRBV2
clone_size: few
d_call: NA
j_call: TRBJ1-2

cdr3_aa: CASSYRLTGSGANVLTF
cdr3_nt: TGTGCCAGCAGTTATCGGCTGACCGGCTCTGGGGCCAACGTCCTGACTTTC
v_call: TRBV6-5
clone_size: many
d_call: NA
j_call: TRBJ2-6